A single sample is the source of the 30 T cell receptor beta chains below, sequenced in a study of T cell repertoires in cytomegalovirus infection. TCRdb re-called the reads with MiXCR, one entry per CDR3 protein. The sample consists of 100,000 to 150,000 distinct CDR3 sequences, about 32% of them appearing once. Which antigens these TCRs recognize remains unknown. Material: CD8+ T cells from cultured PBMCs, obtained from culture after CMV antigen stimulation. These receptors were obtained from a human donor in good health (CMV status not recorded). Some clones in this sample may be carry-over from other donors' samples.

This clonotype was picked up a small number of times. The J gene is TRBJ2-2, the V gene TRBV4-1, with no clear D. The germline V gene encodes CDR1 MGHRA and CDR2 YSYEKL. V shed 3 bases and J shed 4 bases, with 9 bases lying between them. The CDR3 totals 14 residues. This chain's CDR3 is CASSHKGRTGELFF. In DNA, the CDR3 is TGCGCCAGCAGCCACAAGGGCCGCACCGGGGAGCTGTTTTTT.

Points on this clonotype: A read error may account for a junction end that differs from germline. The genes are TRBV7-7 and TRBJ2-7; 8 positions agree with TRBD1. The CDR3 consists of 15 residues. Germline V gene data show CDR1 as SSHAT and CDR2 as FNYEAQ (reference sequence). The CDR3 is CASSLMPGQGVEQYF. Written as DNA, the CDR3 is TGTGCTAGCAGCTTAATGCCCGGACAGGGAGTGGAGCAGTACTTC.

This clonotype was detected a few times. The chain employs TRBV4-2 and TRBJ2-1; 8 nucleotides agree with TRBD1. The CDR3 has 15 residues. V was pared by 6 bases and J by 3 bases, with 7 bases of the junction left unmatched. Looked up from germline, CDR1 is LGHNA and CDR2 is YNFKEQ. As DNA, the CDR3 is TGTGCCAGCAGTCCCGGGACAGGCCTCTACAATGAGCAGTTCTTC. Its protein product is CASSPGTGLYNEQFF.

This chain connects TRBV6-1 to TRBJ2-1; 16 nucleotides match TRBD2. Germline loops: CDR1 MNHNS, CDR2 SASEGT. V shed 3 bases and J 3 bases; nucleotides not matched to a gene: 5. The CDR3 extends over 18 amino acids. This chain's CDR3 is CASSEGLAGGFIYNEQFF. The CDR3 DNA is TGTGCCAGCAGTGAGGGACTAGCGGGGGGGTTCATCTACAATGAGCAGTTCTTC.

This clonotype has a count of ten or more. J is TRBJ2-1 and V is TRBV7-6; D might be TRBD1 or TRBD2, each matching 5 bases. Trimming took 1 base from V and 0 from J, leaving 13 bases between them. There are 17 residues in the CDR3. The germline gives CDR1 SGHVS, CDR2 FNYEAQ. CDR3: CASSLELGESSYNEQFF. The CDR3 coding sequence is TGTGCCAGCAGCTTAGAGTTAGGGGAGAGCTCCTACAATGAGCAGTTCTTC.

V gene TRBV7-6 combines with J gene TRBJ2-7, with 7 bases matching TRBD1. V lost 5 bases, J lost 1 base, and 11 bases stayed unmatched. Germline V gene data show CDR1 as SGHVS and CDR2 as FNYEAQ. This CDR3 region has 16 residues. CDR3 protein: CASSISEGRGSYEQYF. The CDR3 DNA is TGTGCCAGCAGCATTAGCGAGGGCAGGGGGTCCTACGAGCAGTACTTC.

This chain joins TRBV27 and TRBJ1-4; D remains ambiguous. Germline V lookup: CDR1 MNHEY, CDR2 SMNVEV (reference sequence). Trimming took off 3 bases at V and 6 bases at J, with 11 bases between the two ends. This CDR3 is built from 14 residues. The CDR3 reads CASSFWKGDEKLFF. CDR3 nucleotides: TGTGCCAGCAGTTTCTGGAAGGGCGATGAAAAACTGTTTTTT. The complete variable domain, with remaining parts taken from reference TRBV27 and TRBJ1-4, reads EAQVTQNPRYLITVTGKKLTVTCSQNMNHEYMSWYRQDPGLGLRQIYYSMNVEVTDKGDVPEGYKVSRKEKRNFPLILESPSPNQTSLYFCASSFWKGDEKLFFGSGTQLSVL.

The J gene is TRBJ1-1, the V gene TRBV19, with 10 nucleotides matching TRBD1. Germline lookup yields CDR1 LNHDA and CDR2 SQIVND (reference sequence). This CDR3 has 13 amino acids. The J segment lost 7 bases and the V segment lost 4 bases, leaving 3 bases of the junction unmatched. The CDR3 nucleotides read TGTGCCAGTAGTACTGGACAGGGGGATGAAGCTTTCTTT. It specifies CASSTGQGDEAFF.

The V gene is TRBV27, the J gene TRBJ1-6; weak D call: TRBD1 (5 bases). The CDR3 consists of 15 residues. CDR1 is MNHEY, CDR2 SMNVEV, per germline (reference sequence). The V end lost 1 base, the J end lost 3 bases, and 7 bases lay between the germline ends. The CDR3 spells CASSLLQDYNSPLHF. In DNA form, the CDR3 reads TGTGCCAGCAGTTTATTACAGGACTATAATTCACCCCTCCACTTT.

At least ten counts were recorded for this clonotype. The chain uses TRBV4-1 and TRBJ2-1, with unresolved D. This CDR3 has 13 amino acids. The V gene lost 1 base and the J gene lost 8 bases, with 9 bases spanning the gap. Germline CDR1 and CDR2: MGHRA and YSYEKL. The CDR3 loop reads CASSQGLGDEQFF. The DNA for the CDR3 is TGCGCCAGCAGCCAAGGGTTAGGCGATGAGCAGTTCTTC.

J is TRBJ2-6 and V is TRBV5-1, with a weak D call TRBD1 (5 bases). V was shortened by 0 bases and J by 0 bases, with 16 bases between the two germline ends. The V gene's germline CDR1 is SGHRS and CDR2 YFSETQ. The CDR3 consists of 19 residues. CDR3 protein: CASSLAVLGPLSGANVLTF. In DNA form, the CDR3 reads TGCGCCAGCAGCTTGGCCGTATTGGGGCCCCTCTCTGGGGCCAACGTCCTGACTTTC.

This clonotype was seen repeatedly, ten times or more. This rearrangement joins TRBV7-2 to TRBJ2-7, with D possibly matching TRBD2 (7 bases). Germline CDR1 is SGHTA and CDR2 is FQGNSA. The CDR3 runs to 16 residues. Trimming left V 4 bases short and J 5 bases short, with 21 bases between. The CDR3 DNA is TGTGCCAGCAGCTCCCTGGGAGGGGGACGTGCGGACGAGCAGTACTTC. It codes for CASSSLGGGRADEQYF.

This clonotype was seen more than once but under ten times. The gene calls are TRBV29-1 and TRBJ2-7; D remains ambiguous. The length of the CDR3 is 14 residues. Germline V gene data show CDR1 as SQVTM and CDR2 as ANQGSEA. Trimming left V 0 bases short and J 1 base short, with 10 bases between. The chain's CDR3 is CSVEDRTSSYEQYF. CDR3 in DNA: TGCAGCGTTGAAGATCGAACTTCTTCCTACGAGCAGTACTTC.

This clonotype occurred a few times. The chain joins TRBV12-3 or TRBV12-4 to TRBJ1-2, with TRBD1 matching 7 bases. The CDR3 sequence is 13 residues long. V lost 4 bases to trimming and J lost 2 bases; unmatched junction nucleotides: 1. In DNA, the CDR3 is TGTGCCAGCAGTTGGACAGGCAACTATGGCTACACCTTC. The encoded protein is CASSWTGNYGYTF.

The V gene is TRBV6-5, the J gene TRBJ1-2; maybe TRBD1 (6 bases). V was cut by 2 bases and J by 7 bases, with 14 bases left in between. The CDR3 consists of 14 residues. In germline, CDR1 is MNHEY, CDR2 SVGAGI. CDR3 sequence (DNA): TGTGCCAGCAGTTACGGGGGGGGGCAGGGTGGCTACACCTTC. Translated, it gives CASSYGGGQGGYTF.

This clonotype turned up a few times. This chain uses TRBV12-3 or TRBV12-4 with TRBJ1-1; unclear D gene. V was trimmed by 3 bases and J by 1 base, leaving 18 bases between them. This CDR3 has 17 residues. The CDR3, as DNA: TGTGCCAGCAGTTTCTTTGTTGCCGGAGCTACGAACACTGAAGCTTTCTTT. Amino acids: CASSFFVAGATNTEAFF.

This clonotype was seen once. The chain carries TRBV27 and TRBJ2-5, with TRBD1 matching over 11 bases. Germline V lookup: CDR1 MNHEY, CDR2 SMNVEV (reference sequence). Germline trimming cut 3 bases from V and 9 bases from J; bases unmatched to any gene: 12. CDR3 length equals 16 residues. CDR3 nucleotide sequence: TGTGCCAGCAGTTTGAGGGGACAGGGGGGGAGTTGGGCCCAGTACTTC. Its translation is CASSLRGQGGSWAQYF.

CDR3 sequence: CASSLAGRQGDGYTF. The DNA for the CDR3 is TGTGCCAGCAGCTTAGCAGGAAGACAGGGTGATGGCTACACCTTC. The rearrangement uses TRBV7-9 and TRBJ1-2; 7 bases are shared with TRBD1. The CDR3 has 15 amino acids. The trim removed 0 bases at V and 6 bases at J, leaving 7 bases unmatched. From germline, CDR1 is SEHNR and CDR2 FQNEAQ (reference sequence).

The count of this clonotype is one. V usage is TRBV12-3 or TRBV12-4 and J usage is TRBJ2-5, with 8 bases that match TRBD2. The V segment lost 5 bases and the J segment 1 base; nucleotides outside the gene matches: 9. This CDR3 comprises 16 residues. The CDR3 DNA is TGTGCCAGCAGTCCACCGGCCGGGACTAGCCAAGAGACCCAGTACTTC. Translating it yields CASSPPAGTSQETQYF.

The rearrangement uses TRBV7-9 and TRBJ1-1; 8 bases match TRBD1. Germline V gives CDR1 SEHNR, CDR2 FQNEAQ (reference sequence). This CDR3 region has 15 residues. V was pared by 4 bases and J by 5 bases, with 9 bases of the junction left unmatched. This CDR3 reads CASSSGQGSGTEAFF. CDR3 DNA: TGTGCCAGCAGCTCCGGACAGGGCTCGGGAACTGAAGCTTTCTTT.

The sample holds a few counts of this clonotype. The chain combines TRBV13 with TRBJ2-5, with D maybe TRBD1 (5 bases). This CDR3 has 15 residues. Germline lookup yields CDR1 PRHDT and CDR2 FYEKMQ (reference sequence). The V and J ends lost 3 bases and 2 bases respectively, with 13 bases between them. In nucleotides, the CDR3 is TGTGCCAGCAGCTTTCGTCCAGGGATACAAGAGACCCAGTACTTC. Translation: CASSFRPGIQETQYF. Supplemented by reference TRBV13 and TRBJ2-5, the full variable domain reads AAGVIQSPRHLIKEKRETATLKCYPIPRHDTVYWYQQGPGQDPQFLISFYEKMQSDKGSIPDRFSAQQFSDYHSELNMSSLELGDSALYFCASSFRPGIQETQYFGPGTRLLVL.

This chain uses TRBV11-2 with TRBJ2-1; D is unresolved. Germline-derived CDR1 and CDR2 are SGHAT and FQNNGV. CDR3 size: 15 residues. With 5 bases removed from V and 12 bases from J, the gap between germline ends came to 23 bases. For the CDR3, the DNA is TGTGCCAGCAGCACCACCCCGGACGACCGCCTTGGGCAGTTCTTC. Protein product: CASSTTPDDRLGQFF.

This clonotype appeared a few times. The J gene is TRBJ1-4, the V gene TRBV7-8, with 7 nucleotides matching TRBD1. V lost 0 bases and J lost 4; bases outside the gene matches: 11. The germline gives CDR1 SGHVS, CDR2 FQNEAQ. The CDR3 sequence is 18 residues long. CDR3 sequence: CASSLAYKTGSSNEKLFF. In DNA, the CDR3 is TGTGCCAGCAGCTTAGCGTATAAGACAGGGTCCAGTAATGAAAAACTGTTTTTT. The variable domain in full, completed from reference TRBV7-8 and TRBJ1-4, reads GAGVSQSPRYKVAKRGQDVALRCDPISGHVSLFWYQQALGQGPEFLTYFQNEAQLDKSGLPSDRFFAERPEGSVSTLKIQRTQQEDSAVYLCASSLAYKTGSSNEKLFFGSGTQLSVL.

This clonotype was observed once. J is TRBJ1-2 and V is TRBV19; maybe TRBD1 (5 bases). This CDR3 contains 15 residues. Deletions cut 2 bases from V and 6 bases from J, with 16 bases between. Germline CDR1 and CDR2: LNHDA and SQIVND (reference sequence). CDR3 coding DNA: TGTGCCAGTAGTATATTAGGGGAATTTAGCGATGGCTACACCTTC. Protein: CASSILGEFSDGYTF.

The J gene is TRBJ1-1, the V gene TRBV12-3 or TRBV12-4; D ambiguous. V lost 6 bases and J lost 4, with 15 bases in between. The CDR3 has 14 amino acids. DNA of the CDR3: TGTGCCAGCAGCACAGCGGGTGAGGGCACTGAAGCTTTCTTT. Encoded protein: CASSTAGEGTEAFF.

This clonotype was counted a few times. This chain connects TRBV4-1 to TRBJ2-7, with D unclear. The V end lost 1 base, the J end lost 3 bases, and 7 bases lay between the germline ends. The CDR3 extends over 13 amino acids. Germline CDR1 reads MGHRA; CDR2 reads YSYEKL. CDR3 coding DNA: TGCGCCAGCAGCCAAGTTGGGGTCTACGAGCAGTACTTC. Translation gives CASSQVGVYEQYF.

This clonotype was observed a few times. The rearrangement links TRBV7-6 to TRBJ1-1, with D possibly being TRBD1 (5 bases). This CDR3 spans 12 amino acids. Per germline, CDR1 SGHVS and CDR2 FNYEAQ. V dropped 1 base and J dropped 8 bases, with 8 bases sitting between them. CDR3 residues: CASSLGRAEAFF. The CDR3 bases are TGTGCCAGCAGCTTAGGCAGGGCCGAAGCTTTCTTT.

There are a few counts of this clonotype. V is TRBV4-1 and J is TRBJ2-4, with D possibly being TRBD1 or TRBD2 (5 bases each). V was trimmed by 1 base and J by 1 base, leaving 8 bases between them. CDR1 is MGHRA, CDR2 YSYEKL, per germline. CDR3 length: 15 residues. The CDR3 region has the DNA TGCGCCAGCAGCCAAGTCTGGGGGGCCAAAAACATTCAGTACTTC. It translates to CASSQVWGAKNIQYF.

The chain employs TRBV7-8 and TRBJ2-3; the D gene is possibly TRBD2 (5 bases). Germline V gives CDR1 SGHVS, CDR2 FQNEAQ. Between the trimmed V and J ends, which lost 10 bases and 4 bases, there was a span of 15 bases. CDR3 length equals 13 residues. The CDR3 DNA sequence: TGTGCCACCCTGCCTAGCTTCGCAGATACGCAGTATTTT. It specifies CATLPSFADTQYF.

The chain is built from TRBV7-2 and TRBJ2-3; D is perhaps TRBD2 (6 bases). The ends were cut back, 5 bases at V and 2 bases at J, with 14 bases in the middle. Germline CDR1 reads SGHTA; CDR2 reads FQGNSA. The CDR3 length is 15 residues. The CDR3 protein is CASSIIREHTDTQYF. The CDR3 coding sequence is TGTGCCAGCAGCATCATACGGGAGCACACAGATACGCAGTATTTT. Full variable domain (missing parts from reference TRBV7-2 and TRBJ2-3): GAGVSQSPSNKVTEKGKDVELRCDPISGHTALYWYRQSLGQGLEFLIYFQGNSAPDKSGLPSDRFSAERTGGSVSTLTIQRTQQEDSAVYLCASSIIREHTDTQYFGPGTRLTVL.